This is a list of T cell receptor beta chains from one sample in a study of cytomegalovirus exposure and HLA in healthy donors. Only in-frame clones appear in the TCRdb table, and some are missing; sequencing was by immunoSEQ multiplex PCR. Among about 150,000 clones, about 88% were seen once, and the ten largest hold 2% to 2.5%. Sequencing was done on a sample of PBMCs. All receptors come from a woman under 30 in good health and CMV-seronegative. Each CDR3 is given with its conserved first and last residue. A D gene is named only where the DNA matches it firmly. Some rows have no size entry. The others give once, few or many, or a class for an expanded clone.

d_call clone_size j_call v_call cdr3_nt cdr3_aa
TRBD2 NA TRBJ2-7 TRBV7-9 TGTGCCAGCAGCTTAGGAGGACTAGCGGGAGTTTCAGGCGAGCAGTACTTC CASSLGGLAGVSGEQYF
NA few TRBJ2-2 TRBV7-2 TGTGCCAGCAGCGCGAACAGGGTTAGTGCCGGGGAGCTGTTTTTT CASSANRVSAGELFF
TRBD2 NA TRBJ2-7 TRBV29-1 TGCAGCGTTGATAGAACCGCGGGAGGGTCCGAGCAGTACTTC CSVDRTAGGSEQYF
NA few TRBJ2-1 TRBV5-4 TGTGCCAGCAGCTCCGGACTAGGGGGATATGAGCAGTTCTTC CASSSGLGGYEQFF
TRBD1 NA TRBJ1-4 TRBV28 TGTGCCAGCAGTTTTCCCGACAGGGGGAAACTGTTTTTT CASSFPDRGKLFF
NA NA TRBJ1-4 TRBV30 TGTGCCTGGAGTGTACAGGCGGACGGAGAAAAACTGTTTTTT CAWSVQADGEKLFF
NA few TRBJ1-5 TRBV28 TGTGCCAGCAGTTTAGGTCCAGGGCTCAATCAGCCCCAGCATTTT CASSLGPGLNQPQHF
TRBD1 NA TRBJ1-1 TRBV4-3 TGCGCCAGCAGCCAAAAAACCGGACAGGGGTACATGAACACTGAAGCTTTCTTT CASSQKTGQGYMNTEAFF
NA NA TRBJ2-7 TRBV28 TGTGCCAGCAGTGGGACTTCGAGGGCGGGGGAGCAGTACTTC CASSGTSRAGEQYF
NA NA TRBJ1-5 TRBV18 TGTGCCAGCTCACCACAGGGGGGCAATCAGCCCCAGCATTTT CASSPQGGNQPQHF
NA once TRBJ1-2 TRBV5-6 TGTGCCAGCAGCCGAGAACGGACAGACTATGGCTACACCTTC CASSRERTDYGYTF
NA NA TRBJ2-7 TRBV14 TGTGCCAGCAGCCAAGGGGCACACGAGCAGTACTTC CASSQGAHEQYF
TRBD1 NA TRBJ2-7 TRBV15 TGTGCCACCAGCAGAGATTTGACAGGGGGATACGAGCAGTACTTC CATSRDLTGGYEQYF
TRBD1 NA TRBJ1-3 TRBV18 TGTGCCAGCTCACCGCGGACAGGGGACGCAGGAAACACCATATATTTT CASSPRTGDAGNTIYF
NA NA TRBJ1-1 TRBV19 TGTGCCAGTAGAAAGGGCGGGGGGCCCCGTGAAGCTTTCTTT CASRKGGGPREAFF
NA NA TRBJ2-7 TRBV5-1 NA CASSWGSGTGRTYF
NA NA TRBJ2-2 TRBV4-1 TGCGCCAGCAGCCAAGGACGGGGAAACACCGGGGAGCTGTTTTTT CASSQGRGNTGELFF